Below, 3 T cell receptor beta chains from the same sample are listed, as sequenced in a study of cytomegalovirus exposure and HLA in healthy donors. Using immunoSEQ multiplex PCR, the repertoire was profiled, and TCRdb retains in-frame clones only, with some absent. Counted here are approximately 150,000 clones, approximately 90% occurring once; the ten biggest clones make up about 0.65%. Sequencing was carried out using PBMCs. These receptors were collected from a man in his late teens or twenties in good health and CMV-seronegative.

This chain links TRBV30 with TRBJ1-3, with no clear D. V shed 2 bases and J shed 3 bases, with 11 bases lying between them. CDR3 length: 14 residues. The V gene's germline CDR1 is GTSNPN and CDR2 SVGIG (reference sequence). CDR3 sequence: CAWSYDIGGNTIYF. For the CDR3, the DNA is TGTGCCTGGAGTTATGACATAGGTGGAAACACCATATATTTT.

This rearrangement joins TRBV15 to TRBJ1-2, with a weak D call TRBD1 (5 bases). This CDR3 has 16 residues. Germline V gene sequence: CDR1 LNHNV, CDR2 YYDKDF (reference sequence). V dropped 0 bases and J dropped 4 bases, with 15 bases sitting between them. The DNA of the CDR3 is TGTGCCACCAGCAGAGATTCATCTAACAGGTTCTATGGCTACACCTTC. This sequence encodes CATSRDSSNRFYGYTF.

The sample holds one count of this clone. CDR3: CASSDGGANEKLFF. The CDR3 coding sequence is TGTGCCAGCAGCGACGGGGGGGCTAATGAAAAACTGTTTTTT. The rearrangement joins TRBV2 to TRBJ1-4; perhaps TRBD1 as D (5 bases). The CDR3 runs 14 residues. The germline V and J ends were trimmed by 6 bases and 3 bases, with 11 bases remaining between them. CDR1 is SNHLY and CDR2 is FYNNEI in the germline V gene.